This TCR beta chain was recorded in a study of regulatory T cells in long-lasting Graves disease. This clonotype was seen more than once but under ten times. As yet, its antigen is unknown. Germline CDR1 reads GTSNPN; CDR2 reads SVGIG (reference sequence). The length of the CDR3 is 13 residues. The V and J ends lost 2 bases and 5 bases, in that order; junction bases with no gene match: 2. Arm-PCR with iRepertoire HTBI primers amplified the CDR3 regions for these TCR beta libraries. TCRdb analysed the multiplex PCR reads with MiXCR anew, one entry per CDR3 protein. The sample consists of about 460,000 distinct CDR3 sequences, around a fifth of them appearing once. Noted time point: persistent/refractory GD, antithyroid drugs over 5 years with positive TRAb. PBMC RNA served as the TCR library source. Recruitment took place at an endocrinology department in Xi'an, China. EDTA tubes collected 7.5 to 9.5 milliliters of peripheral blood.

Findings and limits, study-wide: Persistent disease showed a preference for TRBV28, TRBJ1-2 and TRBJ2-5. Newly diagnosed patients had higher TCR diversity than persistent Graves' patients did.

The sequence was obtained from a female donor with Graves disease. The material sequenced was peripheral blood mononuclear cells (PBMCs), taken when the disease was refractory, from a patient treated with antithyroid drugs. The chain employs TRBV30 and TRBJ2-2; 7 bases are a match to TRBD1. The CDR3 reads CAWSNRGTGELFF. The CDR3 DNA reads TGTGCCTGGAGTAACAGGGGAACCGGGGAGCTGTTTTTT.